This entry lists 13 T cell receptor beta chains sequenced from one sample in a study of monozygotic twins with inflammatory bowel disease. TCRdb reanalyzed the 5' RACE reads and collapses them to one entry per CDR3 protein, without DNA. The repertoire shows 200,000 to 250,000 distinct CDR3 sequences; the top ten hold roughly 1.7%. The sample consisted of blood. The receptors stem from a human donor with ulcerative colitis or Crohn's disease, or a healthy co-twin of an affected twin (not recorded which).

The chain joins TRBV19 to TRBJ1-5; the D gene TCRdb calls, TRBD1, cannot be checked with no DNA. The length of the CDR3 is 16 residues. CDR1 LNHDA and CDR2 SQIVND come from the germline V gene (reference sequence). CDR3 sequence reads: CASSISSGFGNQPQHF.

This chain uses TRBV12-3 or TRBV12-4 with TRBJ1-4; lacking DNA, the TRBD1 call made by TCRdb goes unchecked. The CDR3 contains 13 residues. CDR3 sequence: CASNNRVGEKLFF.

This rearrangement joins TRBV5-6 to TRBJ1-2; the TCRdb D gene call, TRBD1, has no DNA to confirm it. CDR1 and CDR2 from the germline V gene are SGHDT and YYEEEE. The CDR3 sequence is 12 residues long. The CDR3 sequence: CASSLRARGYTF.

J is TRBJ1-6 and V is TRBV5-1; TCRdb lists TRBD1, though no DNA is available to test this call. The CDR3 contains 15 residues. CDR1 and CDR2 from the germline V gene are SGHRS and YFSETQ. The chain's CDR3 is CASSLGGVDRSPLHF.

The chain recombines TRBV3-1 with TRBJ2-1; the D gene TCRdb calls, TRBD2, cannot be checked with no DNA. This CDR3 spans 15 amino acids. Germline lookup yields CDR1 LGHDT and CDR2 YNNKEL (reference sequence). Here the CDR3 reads CASTLSRLAGNEQFF.

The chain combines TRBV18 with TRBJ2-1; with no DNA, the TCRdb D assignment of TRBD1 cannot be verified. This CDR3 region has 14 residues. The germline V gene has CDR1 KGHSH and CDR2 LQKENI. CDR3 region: CASSPGRRGNEQFF.

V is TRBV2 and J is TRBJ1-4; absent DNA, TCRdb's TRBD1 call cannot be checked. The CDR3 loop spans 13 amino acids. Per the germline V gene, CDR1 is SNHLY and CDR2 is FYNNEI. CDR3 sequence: CASSVQGLVWLFF.

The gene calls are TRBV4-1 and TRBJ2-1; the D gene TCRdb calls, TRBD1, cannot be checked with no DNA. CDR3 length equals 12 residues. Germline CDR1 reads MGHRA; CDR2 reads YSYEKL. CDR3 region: CASSQGTQGQFF.

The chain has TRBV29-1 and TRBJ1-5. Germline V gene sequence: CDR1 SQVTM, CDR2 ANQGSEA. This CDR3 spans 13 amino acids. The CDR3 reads CSVQRDVGQPQHF.

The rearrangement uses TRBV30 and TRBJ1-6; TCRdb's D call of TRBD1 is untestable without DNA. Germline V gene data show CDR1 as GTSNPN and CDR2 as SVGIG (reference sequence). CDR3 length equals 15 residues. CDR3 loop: CAWSVRTARRSPLHF.

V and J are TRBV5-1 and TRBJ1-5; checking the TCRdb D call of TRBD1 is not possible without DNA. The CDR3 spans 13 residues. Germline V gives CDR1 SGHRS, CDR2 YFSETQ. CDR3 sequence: CASSDRAGQPQHF.

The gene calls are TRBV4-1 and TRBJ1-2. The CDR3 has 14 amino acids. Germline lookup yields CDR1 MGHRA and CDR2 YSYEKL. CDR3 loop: CASSPGGLSYGYTF.

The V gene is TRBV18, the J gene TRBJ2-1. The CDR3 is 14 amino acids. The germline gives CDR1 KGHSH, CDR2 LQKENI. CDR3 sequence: CASSPMEGYNEQFF. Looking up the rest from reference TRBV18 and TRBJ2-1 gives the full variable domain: NAGVMQNPRHLVRRRGQEARLRCSPMKGHSHVYWYRQLPEEGLKFMVYLQKENIIDESGMPKERFSAEFPKEGPSILRIQQVVRGDSAAYFCASSPMEGYNEQFFGPGTRLTVL.